The present entry profiles one T cell receptor beta chain with its context. The sample originates from a study of blood T cell repertoires in COVID-19. Generated by immunoSEQ multiplex PCR, the TCRdb table keeps only in-frame clones and is missing some. This table holds 200,000 to 250,000 clones, around 86% found once. The sample taken for sequencing was PBMCs or T cells enriched from blood (not recorded which). The source of this sequence is a woman aged 45-59 years with acute COVID-19.

This CDR3 is CASSLLLQNTGELFF. CDR3 sequence (DNA): TGTGCCAGCAGCTTATTACTACAGAACACCGGGGAGCTGTTTTTT. V usage is TRBV7-8 and J usage is TRBJ2-2, with D unclear. Trimming removed 2 bases at V and 1 base at J, with 8 bases between. This CDR3 has 15 residues. From germline, CDR1 is SGHVS and CDR2 FQNEAQ.